Sequencing of this TCR beta chain was carried out in a study of chemoradiotherapy in HPV16-positive cancers. Study in general: Candidate HPV-specific T-cell clones and common TCR motifs came from functional assays in a couple of HPV16-positive patients.

The V gene end was trimmed by 4 bases and the J gene end by 3 bases; junction bases not matched to a gene: 7. CDR3 length: 15 amino acids. Germline V gene lookup returns CDR1 SGDLS and CDR2 YYNGEE. Regarding this clone: Antigen: not known.

The study, taken as a whole, reports: Only a couple of HPV16-positive patients supplied the functional HPV-specificity definition. Non-HPV-specific T cells did not expand in tumors during treatment, whereas candidate HPV-specific clones and E7-related motifs did.

Measured with immunoSEQ multiplex PCR; TCRdb has only the in-frame clones, and not every one. The table lists under 15,000 clones, more than 75% of them singletons, with approximately 2.2% in the top ten. Samples were taken several times over chemoradiotherapy. The chain couples TRBV9 to TRBJ2-3, with 8 bases that match TRBD2. The clonotype was recovered from a human donor with HPV-associated anogenital cancer. Sampling was conducted from a patient who underwent chemoradiotherapy. The CDR3 DNA sequence: TGTGCCAGCAGCTCAGCGAGCGGGGGTACAGATACGCAGTATTTT. Residues: CASSSASGGTDTQYF.